The clone carrying this TCR beta chain has more than one count but fewer than ten. Antigen: not known. Sample barcodes and UMIs were carried by the TCR alpha and TCR beta cDNA libraries that 5'RACE generated with constant-segment primers. TCRdb reprocessed the 5' RACE reads with MiXCR, giving one entry per CDR3 protein. The top ten clones hold 22% of a sample with 300,000 to 400,000 distinct CDR3 sequences, roughly 13% of them seen once. Unmatched junction bases numbered 16, after V lost 5 bases and J lost 8 bases. This CDR3 spans 17 amino acids. The germline gives CDR1 KGHDR, CDR2 SFDVKD. The data are from a study of T-cell memory formation after mild COVID-19. Overall study results and limits: Contracting clones from day 15 to 85 showed balanced CD4/CD8; later expanders favored CD4+. Contracting CD4+ clones lay largely in CM and EM, with CD8+ ones residing in EMRA.

This TCR came from a man aged 18 to 29 who had mild COVID-19 (a few samples of this study predate the infection). Cell type and time point are not known. V is TRBV24-1 and J is TRBJ2-1; 8 bases are shared with TRBD2. Sequenced: PBMCs or a T cell subset sorted from them (not recorded which). The CDR3 sequence is CATSGADAAGGIHEQFF. The CDR3 DNA follows: TGTGCCACCAGTGGCGCAGACGCCGCGGGGGGCATCCATGAGCAGTTCTTC.